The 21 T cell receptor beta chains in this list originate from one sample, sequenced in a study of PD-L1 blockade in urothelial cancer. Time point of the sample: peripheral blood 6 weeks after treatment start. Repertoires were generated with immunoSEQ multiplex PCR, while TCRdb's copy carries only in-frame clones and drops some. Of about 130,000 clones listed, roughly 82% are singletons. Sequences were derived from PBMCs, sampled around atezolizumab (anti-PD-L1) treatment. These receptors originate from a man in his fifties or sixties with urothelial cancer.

The CDR3 region is CAWVGQAHTEAFF. The CDR3 nucleotides read TGTGCCTGGGTGGGACAGGCTCACACTGAAGCTTTCTTT. The chain joins TRBV30 to TRBJ1-1; 8 positions agree with TRBD1. After removal of 5 bases from V and 3 bases from J, the junction contained 5 bases not matched to a gene. Germline lookup yields CDR1 GTSNPN and CDR2 SVGIG (reference sequence). This CDR3 is built from 13 residues.

This CDR3 reads CASSLAGLTFF. The CDR3 DNA sequence: TGTGCCAGCAGCTTGGCGGGACTTACTTTCTTT. This chain joins TRBV5-4 and TRBJ1-1, with D tentatively TRBD1 (5 bases). V lost 0 bases and J lost 12, with 9 bases in between. This CDR3 comprises 11 residues. Germline values: CDR1 SGHNT, CDR2 YYREEE (reference sequence). Together with reference TRBV5-4 and TRBJ1-1, the CDR3 gives the full variable domain: ETGVTQSPTHLIKTRGQQVTLRCSSQSGHNTVSWYQQALGQGPQFIFQYYREEENGRGNFPPRFSGLQFPNYSSELNVNALELDDSALYLCASSLAGLTFFGQGTRLTVV.

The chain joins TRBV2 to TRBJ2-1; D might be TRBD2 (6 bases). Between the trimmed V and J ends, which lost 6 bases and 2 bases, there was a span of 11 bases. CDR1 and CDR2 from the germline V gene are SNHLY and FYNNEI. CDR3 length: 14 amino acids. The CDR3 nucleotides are TGTGCCAGCAGCCAGGGACTGGCCTACAATGAGCAGTTCTTC. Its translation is CASSQGLAYNEQFF. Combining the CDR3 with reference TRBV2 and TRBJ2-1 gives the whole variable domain EPEVTQTPSHQVTQMGQEVILRCVPISNHLYFYWYRQILGQKVEFLVSFYNNEISEKSEIFDDQFSVERPDGSNFTLKIRSTKLEDSAMYFCASSQGLAYNEQFFGPGTRLTVL.

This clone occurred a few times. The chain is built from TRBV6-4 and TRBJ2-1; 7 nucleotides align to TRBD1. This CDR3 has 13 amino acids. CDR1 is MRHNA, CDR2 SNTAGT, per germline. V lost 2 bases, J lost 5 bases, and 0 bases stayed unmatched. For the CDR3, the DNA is TGTGCCAGCAGTGACAGGGGGCACAATGAGCAGTTCTTC. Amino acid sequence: CASSDRGHNEQFF.

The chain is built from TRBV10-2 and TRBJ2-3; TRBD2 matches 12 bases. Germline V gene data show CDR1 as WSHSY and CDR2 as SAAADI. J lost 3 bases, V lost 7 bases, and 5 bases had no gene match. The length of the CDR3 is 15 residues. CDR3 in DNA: TGCGCCAGCATCTTACTAGCGGGAGGAACAGATACGCAGTATTTT. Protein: CASILLAGGTDTQYF.

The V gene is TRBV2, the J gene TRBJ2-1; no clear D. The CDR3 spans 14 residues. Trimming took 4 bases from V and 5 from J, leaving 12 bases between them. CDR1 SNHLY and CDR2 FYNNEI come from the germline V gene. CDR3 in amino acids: CASSGAQTNNEQFF. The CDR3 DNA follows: TGTGCCAGCAGTGGCGCACAGACGAACAATGAGCAGTTCTTC.

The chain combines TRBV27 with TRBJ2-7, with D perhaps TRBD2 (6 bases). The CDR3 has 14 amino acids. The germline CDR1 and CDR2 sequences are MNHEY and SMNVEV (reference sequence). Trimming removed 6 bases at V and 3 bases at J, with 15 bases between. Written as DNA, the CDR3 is TGTGCCAGCAGGAGGACTAACGAATACTACGAGCAGTACTTC. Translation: CASRRTNEYYEQYF.

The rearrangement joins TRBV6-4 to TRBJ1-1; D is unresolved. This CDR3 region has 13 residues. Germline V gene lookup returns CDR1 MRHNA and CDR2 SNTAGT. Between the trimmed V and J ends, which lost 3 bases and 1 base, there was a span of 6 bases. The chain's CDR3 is CASSESGNTEAFF. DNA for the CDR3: TGTGCCAGCAGTGAATCAGGGAACACTGAAGCTTTCTTT.

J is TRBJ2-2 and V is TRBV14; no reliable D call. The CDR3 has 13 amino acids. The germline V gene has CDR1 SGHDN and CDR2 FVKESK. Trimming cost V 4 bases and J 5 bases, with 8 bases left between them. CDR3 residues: CASSRAVTGELFF. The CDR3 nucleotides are TGTGCCAGCAGCCGGGCCGTAACCGGGGAGCTGTTTTTT. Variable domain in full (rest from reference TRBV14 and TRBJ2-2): EAGVTQFPSHSVIEKGQTVTLRCDPISGHDNLYWYRRVMGKEIKFLLHFVKESKQDESGMPNNRFLAERTGGTYSTLKVQPAELEDSGVYFCASSRAVTGELFFGEGSRLTVL.

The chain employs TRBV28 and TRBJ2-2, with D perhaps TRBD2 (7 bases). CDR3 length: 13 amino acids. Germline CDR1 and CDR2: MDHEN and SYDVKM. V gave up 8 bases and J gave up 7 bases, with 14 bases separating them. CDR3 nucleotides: TGTGCCAGCTGGGGGGGGCGCGTCGGGGAGCTGTTTTTT. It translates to CASWGGRVGELFF.

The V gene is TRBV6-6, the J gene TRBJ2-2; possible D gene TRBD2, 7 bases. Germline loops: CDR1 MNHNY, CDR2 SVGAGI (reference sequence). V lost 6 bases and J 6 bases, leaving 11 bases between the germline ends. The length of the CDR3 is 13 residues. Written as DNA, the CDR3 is TGTGCCAGCAGCTGGGGGGGCCCCGGGGAGCTGTTTTTT. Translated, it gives CASSWGGPGELFF.

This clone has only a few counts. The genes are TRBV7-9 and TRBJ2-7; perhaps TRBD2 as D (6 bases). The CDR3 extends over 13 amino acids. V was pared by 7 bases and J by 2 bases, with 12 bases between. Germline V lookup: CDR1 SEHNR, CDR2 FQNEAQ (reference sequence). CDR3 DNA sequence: TGTGCCAGCATGCCGGGAGAGGCCTACGAGCAGTACTTC. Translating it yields CASMPGEAYEQYF.

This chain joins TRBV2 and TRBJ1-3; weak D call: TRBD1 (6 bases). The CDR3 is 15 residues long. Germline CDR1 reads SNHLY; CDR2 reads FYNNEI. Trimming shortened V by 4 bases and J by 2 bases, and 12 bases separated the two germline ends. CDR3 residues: CASSVGGFAGNTIYF. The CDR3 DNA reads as TGTGCCAGCAGTGTAGGGGGTTTCGCTGGAAACACCATATATTTT.

CDR3 sequence reads: CASSFSGMREKLFF. The DNA for the CDR3 is TGTGCCAGCAGTTTCTCAGGAATGAGAGAAAAACTGTTTTTT. This chain joins TRBV28 and TRBJ1-4; no clear D. CDR3 size: 14 residues. V lost 3 bases and J 8 bases, leaving 13 bases between the germline ends. The germline gives CDR1 MDHEN, CDR2 SYDVKM.

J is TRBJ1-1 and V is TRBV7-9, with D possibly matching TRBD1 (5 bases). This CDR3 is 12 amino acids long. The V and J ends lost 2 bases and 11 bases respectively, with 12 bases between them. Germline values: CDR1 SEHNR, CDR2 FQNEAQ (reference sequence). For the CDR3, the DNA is TGTGCCAGCAGCTTACCCAGGGCCGCGGCTTTCTTT. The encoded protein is CASSLPRAAAFF.

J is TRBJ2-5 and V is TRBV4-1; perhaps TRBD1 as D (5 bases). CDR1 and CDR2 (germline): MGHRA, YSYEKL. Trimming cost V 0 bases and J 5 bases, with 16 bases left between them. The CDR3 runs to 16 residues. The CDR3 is CASSQDNTGSGETQYF. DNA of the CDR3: TGCGCCAGCAGCCAAGATAATACAGGCTCCGGGGAGACCCAGTACTTC.

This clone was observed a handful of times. CDR3: CASTRSGAGRPLSEQFF. For the CDR3, the DNA is TGTGCCAGTACCCGATCGGGAGCGGGTCGGCCGTTAAGTGAGCAGTTCTTC. The chain employs TRBV19 and TRBJ2-1; maybe TRBD2 (6 bases). Germline CDR1 LNHDA, CDR2 SQIVND (reference sequence). CDR3 size: 17 residues. The V end lost 7 bases, the J end lost 9 bases, and 28 bases lay between the germline ends.

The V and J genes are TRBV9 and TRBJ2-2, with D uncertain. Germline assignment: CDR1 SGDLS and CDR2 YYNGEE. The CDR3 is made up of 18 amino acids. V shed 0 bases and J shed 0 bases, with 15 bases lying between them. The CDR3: CASSVATATYANTGELFF. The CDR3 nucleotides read TGTGCCAGCAGCGTAGCTACTGCTACCTACGCGAACACCGGGGAGCTGTTTTTT.

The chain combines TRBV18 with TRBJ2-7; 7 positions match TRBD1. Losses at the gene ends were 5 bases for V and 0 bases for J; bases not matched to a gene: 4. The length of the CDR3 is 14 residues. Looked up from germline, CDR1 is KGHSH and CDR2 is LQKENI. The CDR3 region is CASSAGDSSYEQYF. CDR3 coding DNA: TGTGCCAGCTCAGCCGGGGACAGCTCCTACGAGCAGTACTTC.

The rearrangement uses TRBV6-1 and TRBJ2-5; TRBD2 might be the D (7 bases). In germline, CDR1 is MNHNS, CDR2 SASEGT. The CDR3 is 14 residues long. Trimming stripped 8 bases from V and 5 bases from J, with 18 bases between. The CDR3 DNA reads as TGTGCCAGCCGCCCCGGGGGGCTCTCGGAGACCCAGTACTTC. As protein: CASRPGGLSETQYF.

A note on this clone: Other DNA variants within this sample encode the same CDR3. The CDR3 sequence: CASSLAPAGSTDTQYF. The CDR3 coding sequence is TGCGCCAGCAGCTTGGCCCCAGCGGGAAGCACAGATACGCAGTATTTT. V usage is TRBV5-1 and J usage is TRBJ2-3; TRBD2 agrees at 7 bases. Trimming at V came to 0 bases and at J to 0 bases, leaving 4 bases not matched to a gene. The CDR3 is made up of 16 amino acids. Germline V gene sequence: CDR1 SGHRS, CDR2 YFSETQ. Based on the CDR3 plus reference TRBV5-1 and TRBJ2-3, the full variable domain is KAGVTQTPRYLIKTRGQQVTLSCSPISGHRSVSWYQQTPGQGLQFLFEYFSETQRNKGNFPGRFSGRQFSNSRSEMNVSTLELGDSALYLCASSLAPAGSTDTQYFGPGTRLTVL.